The source of this TCR beta chain is a study of blood T cell repertoires in COVID-19. The germline gives CDR1 SNHLY, CDR2 FYNNEI. V lost 2 bases, J lost 4 bases, and 8 bases lay in between. The CDR3 totals 13 residues. Clones were read by immunoSEQ multiplex PCR, and TCRdb kept only the in-frame ones, dropping some. The table includes 150,000 to 200,000 clones, roughly four fifths detected once. The V call is TRBV2, the J call TRBJ1-1; D ambiguous. The sequence was collected from a woman aged 25 to 39 with acute or convalescent COVID-19. The sample taken for sequencing was peripheral blood. CDR3 nucleotide sequence: TGTGCCAGCAGTGAACCACGGTCCACTGAAGCTTTCTTT. Its translation: CASSEPRSTEAFF.